The present TCR beta chain was sequenced within a study of T cell responses to AZD1222 COVID-19 vaccine. The study's findings and limits: Baseline serostatus was positive in only a handful of AZD1222 recipients. The study found Spike-specific TCR breadth and depth rose after two AZD1222 doses.

Data came from immunoSEQ multiplex PCR; TCRdb stores just in-frame clones and leaves some out. The sample has about 99,000 clones; 70% to 90% are singletons. Turning to this clone: The antigen is unknown.

V was shortened by 6 bases and J by 0 bases, with 18 bases between the two germline ends. The germline gives CDR1 SGHVS, CDR2 FQNEAQ. CDR3 length: 17 residues. Specimen: peripheral blood, collected on day 0 of AZD1222 vaccination. This receptor was obtained from an adult in good health. The chain joins TRBV7-8 to TRBJ1-3, with a tentative D call TRBD1 (5 bases). The CDR3 DNA reads as TGTGCCAGCAGTGTCTCCCGAGGGGCAGCCTCTGGAAACACCATATATTTT. Its translation is CASSVSRGAASGNTIYF.